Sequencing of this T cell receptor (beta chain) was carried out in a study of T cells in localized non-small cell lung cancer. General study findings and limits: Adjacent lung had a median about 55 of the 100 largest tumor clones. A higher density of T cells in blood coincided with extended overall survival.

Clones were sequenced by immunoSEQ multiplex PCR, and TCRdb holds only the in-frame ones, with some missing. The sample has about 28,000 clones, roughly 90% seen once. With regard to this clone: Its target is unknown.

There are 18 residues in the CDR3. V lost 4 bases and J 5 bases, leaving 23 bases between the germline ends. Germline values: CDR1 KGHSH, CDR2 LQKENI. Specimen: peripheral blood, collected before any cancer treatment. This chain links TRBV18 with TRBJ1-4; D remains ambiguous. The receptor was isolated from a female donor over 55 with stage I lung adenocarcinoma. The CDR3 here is CASSLRPARMNPNEKLFF. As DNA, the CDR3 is TGTGCCAGCTCACTTAGGCCAGCCAGGATGAACCCAAATGAAAAACTGTTTTTT. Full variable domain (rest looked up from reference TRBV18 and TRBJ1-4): NAGVMQNPRHLVRRRGQEARLRCSPMKGHSHVYWYRQLPEEGLKFMVYLQKENIIDESGMPKERFSAEFPKEGPSILRIQQVVRGDSAAYFCASSLRPARMNPNEKLFFGSGTQLSVL.